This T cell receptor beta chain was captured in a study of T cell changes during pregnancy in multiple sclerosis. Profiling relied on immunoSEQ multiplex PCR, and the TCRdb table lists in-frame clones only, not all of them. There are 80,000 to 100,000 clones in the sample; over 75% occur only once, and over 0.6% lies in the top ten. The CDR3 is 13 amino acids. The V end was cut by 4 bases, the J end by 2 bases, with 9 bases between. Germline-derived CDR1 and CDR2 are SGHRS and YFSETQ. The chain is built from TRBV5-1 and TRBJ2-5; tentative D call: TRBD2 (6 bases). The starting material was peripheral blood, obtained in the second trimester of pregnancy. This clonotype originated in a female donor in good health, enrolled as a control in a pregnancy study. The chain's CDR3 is CASSAGTQETQYF. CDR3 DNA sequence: TGCGCCAGCAGCGCGGGGACGCAAGAGACCCAGTACTTC. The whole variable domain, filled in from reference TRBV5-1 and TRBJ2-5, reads KAGVTQTPRYLIKTRGQQVTLSCSPISGHRSVSWYQQTPGQGLQFLFEYFSETQRNKGNFPGRFSGRQFSNSRSEMNVSTLELGDSALYLCASSAGTQETQYFGPGTRLLVL.